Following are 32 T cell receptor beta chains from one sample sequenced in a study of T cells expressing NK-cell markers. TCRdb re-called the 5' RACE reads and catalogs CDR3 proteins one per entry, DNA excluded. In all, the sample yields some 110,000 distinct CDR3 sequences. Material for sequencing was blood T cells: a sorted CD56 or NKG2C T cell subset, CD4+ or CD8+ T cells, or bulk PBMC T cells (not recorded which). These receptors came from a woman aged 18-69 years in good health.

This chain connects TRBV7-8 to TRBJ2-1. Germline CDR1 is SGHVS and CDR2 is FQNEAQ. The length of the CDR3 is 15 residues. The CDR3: CASSHSGSSYNEQFF.

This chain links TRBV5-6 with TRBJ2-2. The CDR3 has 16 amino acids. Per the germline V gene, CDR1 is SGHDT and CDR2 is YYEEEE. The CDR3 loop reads CASSLVTGADTGELFF. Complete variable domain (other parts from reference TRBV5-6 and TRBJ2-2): DAGVTQSPTHLIKTRGQQVTLRCSPKSGHDTVSWYQQALGQGPQFIFQYYEEEERQRGNFPDRFSGHQFPNYSSELNVNALLLGDSALYLCASSLVTGADTGELFFGEGSRLTVL.

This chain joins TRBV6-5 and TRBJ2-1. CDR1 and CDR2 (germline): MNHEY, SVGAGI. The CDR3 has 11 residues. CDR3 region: CASIAYNEQFF.

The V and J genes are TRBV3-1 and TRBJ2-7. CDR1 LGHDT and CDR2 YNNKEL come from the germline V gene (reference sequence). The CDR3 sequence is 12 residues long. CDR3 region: CASSQETDEQYF.

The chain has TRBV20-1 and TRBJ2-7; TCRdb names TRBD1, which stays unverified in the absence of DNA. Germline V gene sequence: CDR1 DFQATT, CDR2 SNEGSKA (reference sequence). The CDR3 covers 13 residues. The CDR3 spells CSARRESSYEQYF.

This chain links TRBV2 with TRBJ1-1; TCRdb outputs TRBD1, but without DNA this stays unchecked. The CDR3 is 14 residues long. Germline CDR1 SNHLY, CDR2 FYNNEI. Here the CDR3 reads CANGYGQGAAEAFF.

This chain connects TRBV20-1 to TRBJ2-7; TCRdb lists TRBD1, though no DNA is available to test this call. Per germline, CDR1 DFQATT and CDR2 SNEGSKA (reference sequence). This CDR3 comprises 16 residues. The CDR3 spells CSARGGRLVGPYEQYF.

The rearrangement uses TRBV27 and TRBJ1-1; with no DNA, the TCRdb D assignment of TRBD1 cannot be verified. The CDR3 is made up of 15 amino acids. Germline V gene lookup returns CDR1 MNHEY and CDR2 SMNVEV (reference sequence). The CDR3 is CASSQQRGMNTEAFF.

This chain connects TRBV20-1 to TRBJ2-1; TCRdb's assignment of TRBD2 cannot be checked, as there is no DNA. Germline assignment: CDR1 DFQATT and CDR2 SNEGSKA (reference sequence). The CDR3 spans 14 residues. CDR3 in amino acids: CSATGTSVGDEQFF.

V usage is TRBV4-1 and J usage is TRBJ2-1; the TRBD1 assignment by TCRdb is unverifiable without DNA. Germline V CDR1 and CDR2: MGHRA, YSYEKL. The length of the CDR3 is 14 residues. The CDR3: CASRGTGTTNEQFF.

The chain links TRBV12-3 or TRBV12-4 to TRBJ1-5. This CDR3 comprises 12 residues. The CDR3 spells CASSSWGQPQHF.

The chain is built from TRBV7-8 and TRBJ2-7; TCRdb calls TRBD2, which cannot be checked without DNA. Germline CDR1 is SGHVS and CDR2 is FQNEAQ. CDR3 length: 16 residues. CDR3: CASSLVDGLAGVEQYF.

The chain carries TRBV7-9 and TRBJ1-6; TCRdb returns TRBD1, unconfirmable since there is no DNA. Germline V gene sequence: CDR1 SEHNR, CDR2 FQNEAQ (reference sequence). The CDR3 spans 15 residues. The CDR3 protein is CASSLVGTGYSPLHF. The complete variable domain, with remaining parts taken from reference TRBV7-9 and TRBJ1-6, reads DTGVSQNPRHKITKRGQNVTFRCDPISEHNRLYWYRQTLGQGPEFLTYFQNEAQLEKSRLLSDRFSAERPKGSFSTLEIQRTEQGDSAMYLCASSLVGTGYSPLHFGNGTRLTVT.

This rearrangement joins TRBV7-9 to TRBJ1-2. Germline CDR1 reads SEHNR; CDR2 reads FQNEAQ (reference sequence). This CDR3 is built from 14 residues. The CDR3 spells CASSGNARDYGYTF.

CDR3 in amino acids: CASNTGIGANVLTF. The chain has TRBV25-1 and TRBJ2-6; the TCRdb call, TRBD1, lacks DNA for checking. The CDR3 runs 14 residues. From germline, CDR1 is MGHDK and CDR2 SYGVNS.

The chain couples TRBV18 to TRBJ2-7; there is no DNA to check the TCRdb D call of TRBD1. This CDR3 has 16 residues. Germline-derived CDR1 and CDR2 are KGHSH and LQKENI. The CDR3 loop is CASSPQEGGISYEQYF.

This chain's CDR3 is CSAIGTSGGPFTDTQYF. The genes are TRBV20-1 and TRBJ2-3; the TCRdb call, TRBD2, lacks DNA for checking. The germline CDR1 and CDR2 sequences are DFQATT and SNEGSKA (reference sequence). The CDR3 consists of 17 residues.

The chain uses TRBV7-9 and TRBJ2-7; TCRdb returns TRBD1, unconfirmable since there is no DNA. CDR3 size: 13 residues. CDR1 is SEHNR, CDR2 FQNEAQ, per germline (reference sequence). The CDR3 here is CASSSPVYGQQYF.

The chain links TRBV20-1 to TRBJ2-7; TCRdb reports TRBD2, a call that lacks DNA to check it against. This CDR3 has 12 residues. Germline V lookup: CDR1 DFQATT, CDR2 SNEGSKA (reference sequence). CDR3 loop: CSADPRTYEQYF.

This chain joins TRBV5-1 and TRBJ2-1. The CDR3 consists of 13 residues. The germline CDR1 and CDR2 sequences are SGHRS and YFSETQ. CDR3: CASSPSMVPEQFF.

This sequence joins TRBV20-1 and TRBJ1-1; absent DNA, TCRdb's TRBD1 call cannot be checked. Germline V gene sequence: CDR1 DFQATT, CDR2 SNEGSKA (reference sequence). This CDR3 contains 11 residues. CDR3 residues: CTSPTGTTAFF.

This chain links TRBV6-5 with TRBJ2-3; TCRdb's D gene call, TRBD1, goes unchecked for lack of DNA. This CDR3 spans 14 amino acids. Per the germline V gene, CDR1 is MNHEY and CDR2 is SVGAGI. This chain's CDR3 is CASSYSGATDTQYF.

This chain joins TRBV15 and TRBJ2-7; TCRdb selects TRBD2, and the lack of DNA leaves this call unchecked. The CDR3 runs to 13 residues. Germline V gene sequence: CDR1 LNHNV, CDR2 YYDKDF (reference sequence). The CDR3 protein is CATSSGTFDEQYF. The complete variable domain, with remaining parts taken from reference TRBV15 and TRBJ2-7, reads DAMVIQNPRYQVTQFGKPVTLSCSQTLNHNVMYWYQQKSSQAPKLLFHYYDKDFNNEADTPDNFQSRRPNTSFCFLDIRSPGLGDTAMYLCATSSGTFDEQYFGPGTRLTVT.

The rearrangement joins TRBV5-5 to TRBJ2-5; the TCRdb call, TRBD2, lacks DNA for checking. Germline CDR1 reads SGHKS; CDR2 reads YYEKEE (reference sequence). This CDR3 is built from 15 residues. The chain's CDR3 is CASSLGSGPQETQYF.

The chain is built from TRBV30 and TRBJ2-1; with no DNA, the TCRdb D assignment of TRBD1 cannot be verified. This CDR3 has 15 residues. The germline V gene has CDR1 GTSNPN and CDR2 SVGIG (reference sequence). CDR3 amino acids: CAWSVPPGSYNEQFF.

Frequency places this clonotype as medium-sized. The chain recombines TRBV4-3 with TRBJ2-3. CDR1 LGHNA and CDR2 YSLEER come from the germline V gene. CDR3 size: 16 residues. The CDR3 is CASSPRGEGWADTQYF.

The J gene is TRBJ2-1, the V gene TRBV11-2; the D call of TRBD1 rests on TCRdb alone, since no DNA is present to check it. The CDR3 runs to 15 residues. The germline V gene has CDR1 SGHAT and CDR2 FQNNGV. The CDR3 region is CASSFGGTAAFEQFF.

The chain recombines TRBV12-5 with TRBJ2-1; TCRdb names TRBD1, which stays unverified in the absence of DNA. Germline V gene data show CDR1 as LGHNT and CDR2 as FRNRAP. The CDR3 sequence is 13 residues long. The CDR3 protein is CASGLGAYNEQFF.

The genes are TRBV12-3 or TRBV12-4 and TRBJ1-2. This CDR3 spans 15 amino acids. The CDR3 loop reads CASRSFRVTNYGYTF.

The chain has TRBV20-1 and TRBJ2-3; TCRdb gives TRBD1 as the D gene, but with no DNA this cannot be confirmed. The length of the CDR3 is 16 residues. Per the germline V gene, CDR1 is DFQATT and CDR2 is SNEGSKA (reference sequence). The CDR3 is CSAEGTLTGIEDTQYF.

The CDR3 spells CASVGWGPSSGANVLTF. This rearrangement joins TRBV7-8 to TRBJ2-6. Germline lookup yields CDR1 SGHVS and CDR2 FQNEAQ. CDR3 size: 17 residues.

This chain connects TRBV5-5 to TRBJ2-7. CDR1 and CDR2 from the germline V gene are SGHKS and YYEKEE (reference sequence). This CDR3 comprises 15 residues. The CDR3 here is CASSLGDPSTYEQYF.